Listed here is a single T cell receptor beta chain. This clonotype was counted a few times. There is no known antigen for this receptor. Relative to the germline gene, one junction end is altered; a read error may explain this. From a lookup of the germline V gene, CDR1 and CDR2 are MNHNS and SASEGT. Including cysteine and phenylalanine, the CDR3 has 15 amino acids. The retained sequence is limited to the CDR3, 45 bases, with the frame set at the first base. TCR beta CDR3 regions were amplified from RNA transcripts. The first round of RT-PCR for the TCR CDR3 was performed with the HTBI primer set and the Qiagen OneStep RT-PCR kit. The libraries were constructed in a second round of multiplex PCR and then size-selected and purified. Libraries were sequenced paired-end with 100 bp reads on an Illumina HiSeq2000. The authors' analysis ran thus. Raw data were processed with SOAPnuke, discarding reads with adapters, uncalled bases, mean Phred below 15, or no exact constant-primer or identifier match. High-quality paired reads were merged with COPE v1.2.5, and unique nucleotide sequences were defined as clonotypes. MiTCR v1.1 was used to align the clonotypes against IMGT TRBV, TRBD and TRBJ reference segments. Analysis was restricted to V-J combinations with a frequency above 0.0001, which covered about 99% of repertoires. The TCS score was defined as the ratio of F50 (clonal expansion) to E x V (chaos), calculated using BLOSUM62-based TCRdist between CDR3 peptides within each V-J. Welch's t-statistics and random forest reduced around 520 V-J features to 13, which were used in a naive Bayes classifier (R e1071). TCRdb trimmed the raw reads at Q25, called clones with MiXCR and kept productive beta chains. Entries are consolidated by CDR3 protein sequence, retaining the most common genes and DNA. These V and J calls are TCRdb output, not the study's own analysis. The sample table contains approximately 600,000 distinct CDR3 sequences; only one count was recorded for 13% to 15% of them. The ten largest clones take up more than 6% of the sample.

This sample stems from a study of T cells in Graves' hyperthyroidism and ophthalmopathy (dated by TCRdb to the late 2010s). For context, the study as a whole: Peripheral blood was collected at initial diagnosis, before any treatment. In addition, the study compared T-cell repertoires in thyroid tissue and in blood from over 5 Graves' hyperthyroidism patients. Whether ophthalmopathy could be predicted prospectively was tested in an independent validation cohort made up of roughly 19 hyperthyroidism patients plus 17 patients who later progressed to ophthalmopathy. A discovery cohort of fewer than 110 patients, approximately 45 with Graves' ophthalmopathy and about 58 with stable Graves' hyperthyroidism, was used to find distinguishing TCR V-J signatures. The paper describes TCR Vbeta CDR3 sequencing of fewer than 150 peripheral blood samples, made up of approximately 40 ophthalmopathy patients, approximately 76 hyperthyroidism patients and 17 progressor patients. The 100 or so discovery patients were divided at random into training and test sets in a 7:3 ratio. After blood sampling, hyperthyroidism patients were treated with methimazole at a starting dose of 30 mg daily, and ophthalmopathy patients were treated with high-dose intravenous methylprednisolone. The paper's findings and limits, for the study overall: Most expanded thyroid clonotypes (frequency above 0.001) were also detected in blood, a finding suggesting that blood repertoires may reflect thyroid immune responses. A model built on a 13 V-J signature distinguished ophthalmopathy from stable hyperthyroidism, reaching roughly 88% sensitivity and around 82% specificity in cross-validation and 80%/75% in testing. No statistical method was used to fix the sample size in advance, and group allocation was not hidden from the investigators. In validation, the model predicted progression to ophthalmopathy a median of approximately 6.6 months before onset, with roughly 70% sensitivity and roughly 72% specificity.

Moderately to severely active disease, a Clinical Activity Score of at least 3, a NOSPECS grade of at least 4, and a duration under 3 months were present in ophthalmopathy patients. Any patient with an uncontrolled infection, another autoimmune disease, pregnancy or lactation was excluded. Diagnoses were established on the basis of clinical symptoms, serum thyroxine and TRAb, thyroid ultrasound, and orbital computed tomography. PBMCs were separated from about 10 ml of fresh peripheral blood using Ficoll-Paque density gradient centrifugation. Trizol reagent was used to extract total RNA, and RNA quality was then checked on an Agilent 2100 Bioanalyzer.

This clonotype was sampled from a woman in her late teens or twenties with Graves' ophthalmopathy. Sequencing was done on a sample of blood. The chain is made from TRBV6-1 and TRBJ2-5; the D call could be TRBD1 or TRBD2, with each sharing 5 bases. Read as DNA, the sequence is TGTGCCAGCAGTCAAGCCGGGACCGCTACGGAGACCCAGTACTTC. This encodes CASSQAGTATETQYF.